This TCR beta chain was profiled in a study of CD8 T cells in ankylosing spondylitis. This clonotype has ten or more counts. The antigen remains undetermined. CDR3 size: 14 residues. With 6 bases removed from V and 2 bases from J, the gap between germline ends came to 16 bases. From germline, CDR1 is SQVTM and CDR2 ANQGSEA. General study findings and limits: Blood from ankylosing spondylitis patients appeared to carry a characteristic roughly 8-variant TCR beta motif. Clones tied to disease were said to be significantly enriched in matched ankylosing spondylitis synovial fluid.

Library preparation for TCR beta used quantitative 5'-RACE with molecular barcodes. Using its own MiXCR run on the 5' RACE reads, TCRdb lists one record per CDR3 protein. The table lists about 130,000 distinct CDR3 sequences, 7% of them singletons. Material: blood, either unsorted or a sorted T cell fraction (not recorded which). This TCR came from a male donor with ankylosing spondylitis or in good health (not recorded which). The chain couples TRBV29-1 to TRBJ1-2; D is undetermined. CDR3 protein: CSVAQNRENYGYTF. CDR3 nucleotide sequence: TGCAGCGTGGCCCAAAATCGGGAGAACTATGGCTACACCTTC.